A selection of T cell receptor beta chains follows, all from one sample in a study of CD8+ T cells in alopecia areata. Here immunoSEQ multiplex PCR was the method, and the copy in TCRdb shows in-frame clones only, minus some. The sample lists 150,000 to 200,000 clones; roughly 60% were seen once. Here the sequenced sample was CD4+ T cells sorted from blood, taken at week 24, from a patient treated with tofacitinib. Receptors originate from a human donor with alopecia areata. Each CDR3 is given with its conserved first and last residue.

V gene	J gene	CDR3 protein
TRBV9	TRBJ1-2	CASSQQGWGGYTF
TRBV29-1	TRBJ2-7	CSVSLGTGVYF
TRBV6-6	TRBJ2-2	CASVYQADTGELFF
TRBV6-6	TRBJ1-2	CASSYSTDYGYTF
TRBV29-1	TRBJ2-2	CSVGGRGTGELFF
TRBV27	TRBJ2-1	CASSLDFYNEQFF
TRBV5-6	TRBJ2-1	CASNLPARDNEQFF
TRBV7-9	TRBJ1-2	CASSLAGGDYGYTF
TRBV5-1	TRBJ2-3	CASSLGLAGAYTDTQYF
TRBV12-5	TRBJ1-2	CASGLDSPYGYTF
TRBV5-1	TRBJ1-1	CASSFLGGTGTHGTEAFF